These T cell receptor beta chains were read from a single sample in a study of blood T cells in healthy people across ages. TCRdb called the 5' RACE reads again in MiXCR, with one record for every CDR3 protein. Of approximately 730,000 distinct CDR3 sequences listed, approximately 55% are singletons. The specimen sequenced was blood. These receptors all come from a man older than 75 in good health. Both conserved end residues are part of each CDR3.

V	length	J	CDR3
TRBV5-1	13	TRBJ2-3	CASSPMEPDTQYF
TRBV5-1	16	TRBJ2-1	CASSSMRGTWGNEQFF
TRBV28	13	TRBJ1-4	CATRDSSNEKLFF
TRBV20-1	9	TRBJ1-2	CSAPGTFTF
TRBV18	14	TRBJ1-1	CASSPGQAYTEAFF
TRBV6-5	16	TRBJ2-2	CASSPGTFTGTGELFF
TRBV7-9	20	TRBJ2-7	CASSFNPQHGHGTRSYEQYF
TRBV29-1	14	TRBJ2-1	CSVGAQTSYNERFF
TRBV10-3	15	TRBJ2-7	CAISVRYSGAYEQYF
TRBV7-9	17	TRBJ2-7	CASSLAPRGGRFNEQYF
TRBV27	15	TRBJ1-2	CASSSTGVGNYGYTF
TRBV11-1	14	TRBJ2-7	CASSGRGISYEQYF
TRBV7-2	14	TRBJ1-2	CASSPSTGNYGYTF
TRBV5-5	13	TRBJ2-1	CASSLGPGTEQFF
TRBV10-3	14	TRBJ2-5	CAISGSGGQETQYF
TRBV2	12	TRBJ2-5	CAKGAGRKAQYF
TRBV28	14	TRBJ2-1	CASRPGGWNNEQFF
TRBV7-2	14	TRBJ1-5	CASSLEPSSPPQHF
TRBV27	14	TRBJ2-7	CASSSVRLMGEQYF
TRBV4-1	17	TRBJ2-3	CASSQDSTSGQHRYAYF
TRBV27	14	TRBJ1-2	CASSPLPGVYGYTF
TRBV20-1	15	TRBJ2-7	CSANLRGKSSYEQYF
TRBV7-3	16	TRBJ1-2	CASSLIPAQKILGHTF
TRBV3-1	15	TRBJ2-1	CASSQGSNTPQVQFF
TRBV11-1	15	TRBJ2-1	CASSQSGPPYNEQFF
TRBV29-1	12	TRBJ1-1	CSGAGGVTEAFF
TRBV20-1	14	.	CSARVRGGLETQYF
TRBV7-9	15	TRBJ2-7	CASSPWTGDTYEQYF
TRBV4-1	15	TRBJ2-1	CASNAGQGRNNEQFF